This TCR beta chain was observed in a study of blood T cell repertoires in COVID-19 (dated by TCRdb to 2020 to 2021). In terms of the full investigation: Collaborator samples came from the United States, Italy and Spain and covered acute and convalescent phases of COVID-19. A freely available public database, intended as a resource for researchers studying the immune response to SARS-CoV-2, is where the repertoires were released. Samples came from the ongoing ImmuneRACE study (first 160 participants) plus 1,254 subjects from 6 global collaborators. Where HLA class I and class II types were available, the types were taken from metadata supplied by the sample provider, not from assay-based typing. Subjects who had been exposed to COVID-19, were actively infected with it, or had recovered from it provided the deeply sampled blood TCRbeta repertoires that made up the dataset. A de-identified subject ID, COVID-19 status, age in years and sex were almost always included in the sample metadata. The material from the prospective study consisted of cDNA or gDNA derived from T cells, B-cell-depleted T cells, or PBMCs. Overall study outcomes, separate from this receptor: Clinical and demographic metadata were provided uncurated, with the amount varying by source and participant.

The junction carries 19 bases between V and J, which are trimmed by 0 bases and 8 bases respectively. Reading from cysteine to phenylalanine, the CDR3 counts 17 amino acids. Just CDR3 DNA is preserved here, 51 bases in frame from base 1. Reading the germline V gene gives CDR1 LGHNA and CDR2 YSLEER. The immunoSEQ Assay, a bias-controlled multiplex PCR, was used to amplify TCRbeta CDR3 regions from genomic DNA. Under the source paper's analysis protocol: Within the assay, amplification of reference gene primers was used to estimate how many nucleated cells each sample contained. Sequence reads were collapsed and filtered to measure the absolute abundance of every unique TCRbeta CDR3 rearrangement. For each sample, productive Simpson clonality was calculated by taking the square root of Simpson's diversity index across productive rearrangements. Here the immuneACCESS table is served through TCRdb, limited to in-frame sequences with V and J called. Missing clones are a known gap in these copies; in checked studies unresolved V genes cover under half, and the rest lacks a known reason. That table supplies the V and J calls and clone size; D and trimming were determined from the DNA. This sample has under 200,000 clones in its table, and approximately 91% of those were observed once. In total, the top ten clones hold roughly 2.2% of the sample.

Collaborating institutions collected whole blood in K2EDTA tubes following their own protocols. For TCRbeta analysis, collaborators shipped samples as frozen whole blood, isolated PBMCs, or DNA extracted from either of those sample types. With regard to this clone: No antigen is known for it. No base quality information exists; no much larger clone differs at one position.

This TCR derives from a man between 65 and 80 years old with active or convalescent COVID-19. Sequenced material: peripheral blood. The V gene is TRBV4-3 and the J gene is TRBJ1-4; the best D guess is TRBD1, with 5 bases matching. The CDR3 loop reads CASSQEGRSRMGEKLFF. The DNA reads TGCGCCAGCAGCCAAGAGGGGCGGTCGCGGATGGGCGAAAAACTGTTTTTT.